This TCR beta chain was identified in a study of shared clonotypes between healthy human individuals. General study results and limits: What limited the represented genetic and exposure-history diversity was the small number of donors.

The CDR3 loop spans 15 amino acids. Trimming at V came to 1 base and at J to 3 bases, leaving 4 bases not matched to a gene. CDR1 and CDR2 (germline): SGHAT, FQNNGV. The assay was immunoSEQ multiplex PCR, and TCRdb's table has in-frame clones only and misses some. This table holds nearly 750,000 clones, just under 75% found once. Remarks on this clone: Antigen specificity is unknown.

What was sequenced was memory CD4+ T cells sorted from blood. Subset of the sample: CD45RA-negative fraction. This clonotype originated in a woman in her twenties or thirties in good health. The chain combines TRBV11-2 with TRBJ2-5; 8 nucleotides agree with TRBD2. The CDR3 here is CASSLAGGGKETQYF. CDR3 nucleotides: TGTGCCAGCAGCTTAGCCGGGGGGGGCAAAGAGACCCAGTACTTC.